The T cell receptor beta chain described here comes from a study of early T cells in non-severe SARS-CoV-2 infection. Study-wide points: A preference for anti-spike CD8 responses marked VDJdb matching, which missed private and CD4 specificities.

TCRdb re-called the 5' RACE reads through MiXCR, storing one row per CDR3 protein. This repertoire shows some 120,000 distinct CDR3 sequences, 15% found once; its top ten account for roughly 22%. This clonotype was seen many times. The antigen is not known. Germline V gene lookup returns CDR1 SQVTM and CDR2 ANQGSEA. Trimming took 5 bases from V and 2 from J; bases not matched to a gene: 13. This CDR3 is 16 amino acids long. This clonotype was sampled from an adult who was a healthcare worker with PCR-confirmed SARS-CoV-2 infection or an uninfected control (not recorded which). Sequenced material: whole blood. The chain recombines TRBV29-1 with TRBJ2-3, with TRBD1 matching over 7 bases. In DNA form, the CDR3 reads TGCAGCGTTATCCCGCAAGGGGGCCCTTCCACAGATACGCAGTATTTT. It encodes CSVIPQGGPSTDTQYF.